The next 13 T cell receptor beta chains were all read from a single sample in a study of shared clonotypes between healthy human individuals. Only in-frame clones appear in the TCRdb table, and some are missing; sequencing was by immunoSEQ multiplex PCR. The data hold some 500,000 clones, with 79% observed a single time. Sequencing input: PBMCs. The receptors derive from a woman aged 40 to 50 in good health. Some clones in this sample may be carry-over from other donors' samples.

This chain joins TRBV7-9 and TRBJ2-3; 12 bases line up with TRBD2. Germline V CDR1 and CDR2: SEHNR, FQNEAQ (reference sequence). The CDR3 is 16 amino acids. Trimming cost V 4 bases and J 6 bases; bases outside gene matches: 8. The CDR3 is CASSSGLAGRTDTQYF. CDR3 nucleotide sequence: TGTGCCAGCAGCTCAGGACTAGCGGGAAGGACTGATACGCAGTATTTT.

This clone came up many times. This rearrangement joins TRBV11-2 to TRBJ2-5; D remains unclear. Trimming took off 4 bases at V and 1 base at J, with 13 bases between the two ends. The CDR3 is 15 amino acids. Per the germline V gene, CDR1 is SGHAT and CDR2 is FQNNGV. The DNA for the CDR3 is TGTGCCAGCAGCTCCTCCGGTGCACCCCAAGAGACCCAGTACTTC. Its translation: CASSSSGAPQETQYF.

In its sample, this clone was seen once. The rearrangement links TRBV7-6 to TRBJ2-7, with D unclear. The length of the CDR3 is 12 residues. The germline V and J ends were trimmed by 5 bases and 7 bases, with 12 bases remaining between them. CDR1 is SGHVS, CDR2 FNYEAQ, per germline. The CDR3 nucleotides are TGTGCCAGCAGCGCCGCTTTGGGGGAGCAGTACTTC. Protein: CASSAALGEQYF.

A single count supports this clone. The rearrangement joins TRBV5-1 to TRBJ2-1; 8 positions agree with TRBD2. This CDR3 has 15 amino acids. Trimming removed 7 bases from V and 4 bases from J; junction bases left unmatched: 10. Germline CDR1 and CDR2: SGHRS and YFSETQ. As DNA, the CDR3 is TGCGCCAGCGCGCCTCGGGAGGGGGTTTACAATGAGCAGTTCTTC. Translating it yields CASAPREGVYNEQFF.

This rearrangement joins TRBV27 to TRBJ2-1; D ambiguous. The CDR3 sequence is 13 residues long. Trimming took off 3 bases at V and 4 bases at J, with 7 bases between the two ends. CDR1 and CDR2 (germline): MNHEY, SMNVEV (reference sequence). CDR3 loop: CASSFSTYNEQFF. The CDR3 nucleotides are TGTGCCAGCAGTTTCTCGACATACAATGAGCAGTTCTTC.

The chain uses TRBV10-3 and TRBJ2-7; 11 bases align to TRBD2. The CDR3 sequence is 15 residues long. Germline V gives CDR1 ENHRY, CDR2 SYGVKD. After removal of 2 bases from V and 0 bases from J, the junction contained 0 bases not matched to a gene. As DNA, the CDR3 is TGTGCCATCAGTGAGGGGACTAGCGGCTCCTACGAGCAGTACTTC. Translating it yields CAISEGTSGSYEQYF.

This rearrangement joins TRBV28 to TRBJ1-3; D not certain. CDR1 and CDR2 from the germline V gene are MDHEN and SYDVKM. The CDR3 totals 16 residues. V lost 5 bases and J 3 bases, leaving 17 bases between the germline ends. CDR3 residues: CASSLHWGVGGNTIYF. Written as DNA, the CDR3 is TGTGCCAGCAGTCTCCATTGGGGTGTTGGTGGAAACACCATATATTTT. Drawing the rest from reference TRBV28 and TRBJ1-3, the complete variable domain is DVKVTQSSRYLVKRTGEKVFLECVQDMDHENMFWYRQDPGLGLRLIYFSYDVKMKEKGDIPEGYSVSREKKERFSLILESASTNQTSMYLCASSLHWGVGGNTIYFGEGSWLTVV.

The gene calls are TRBV18 and TRBJ2-7, with D tentatively TRBD2 (7 bases). The V gene lost 2 bases and the J gene lost 12 bases, with 17 bases spanning the gap. Germline CDR1 KGHSH, CDR2 LQKENI. The CDR3 length is 13 residues. The CDR3 nucleotides read TGTGCCAGCTCACCAAACACGGGGGGCCTTGGGTACTTC. Translated: CASSPNTGGLGYF.

V usage is TRBV6-1 and J usage is TRBJ1-2; maybe TRBD1 (6 bases). Germline lookup yields CDR1 MNHNS and CDR2 SASEGT. Trimming took 5 bases from V and 2 from J, leaving 12 bases between them. There are 14 residues in the CDR3. CDR3 region: CASSRQAENYGYTF. The CDR3 DNA sequence: TGTGCCAGCAGTAGACAGGCGGAGAACTATGGCTACACCTTC.

CDR3 in DNA: TGTGCCAGCAGTACAAGGACAGTTGGATTTCCCTACGAGCAGTACTTC. Residues: CASSTRTVGFPYEQYF. The chain recombines TRBV27 with TRBJ2-7; D possibly corresponds to TRBD1 (6 bases). The CDR3 is 16 residues long. The germline V and J ends were trimmed by 5 bases and 2 bases, with 19 bases remaining between them. The germline CDR1 and CDR2 sequences are MNHEY and SMNVEV (reference sequence).

The CDR3 is CASRVSGGTEAFF. The DNA for the CDR3 is TGCGCCAGCAGAGTATCGGGGGGCACTGAAGCTTTCTTT. This rearrangement joins TRBV10-2 to TRBJ1-1, with D tentatively TRBD1 (5 bases). V lost 6 bases and J lost 4, with 12 bases in between. The CDR3 is made up of 13 amino acids. From germline, CDR1 is WSHSY and CDR2 SAAADI.

The CDR3 nucleotides read TGTGCCAGCAGCTTAGTGAGGGGACCTTCCTACGAGCAGTACTTC. Its translation: CASSLVRGPSYEQYF. J is TRBJ2-7 and V is TRBV11-2; D possibly matches TRBD1 or TRBD2 (5 bases each). The CDR3 consists of 15 residues. Per germline, CDR1 SGHAT and CDR2 FQNNGV. V was clipped by 1 base and J by 1 base, with 11 bases between them.

At least ten counts were recorded for this clone. J is TRBJ1-1 and V is TRBV9; D is possibly TRBD1 (5 bases). CDR3 length: 15 amino acids. The germline gives CDR1 SGDLS, CDR2 YYNGEE. Deletions cut 4 bases from V and 1 base from J, with 14 bases between. The CDR3 region is CASSPSGDQNTEAFF. CDR3 nucleotide sequence: TGTGCCAGCAGCCCTAGCGGGGACCAGAACACTGAAGCTTTCTTT.